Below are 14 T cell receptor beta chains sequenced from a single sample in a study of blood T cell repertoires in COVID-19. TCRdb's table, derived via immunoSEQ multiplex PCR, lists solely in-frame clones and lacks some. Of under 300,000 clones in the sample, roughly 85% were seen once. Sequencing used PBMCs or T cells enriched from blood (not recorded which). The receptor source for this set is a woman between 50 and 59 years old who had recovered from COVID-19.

CDR3 sequence reads: CASSSTDRGGYGYTF. CDR3 coding DNA: TGTGCCAGCAGCTCTACGGACAGGGGCGGCTATGGCTACACCTTC. This rearrangement joins TRBV7-9 to TRBJ1-2; 9 bases are shared with TRBD1. The germline V gene encodes CDR1 SEHNR and CDR2 FQNEAQ (reference sequence). The CDR3 extends over 15 amino acids. V lost 4 bases to trimming and J lost 4 bases; unmatched junction nucleotides: 7.

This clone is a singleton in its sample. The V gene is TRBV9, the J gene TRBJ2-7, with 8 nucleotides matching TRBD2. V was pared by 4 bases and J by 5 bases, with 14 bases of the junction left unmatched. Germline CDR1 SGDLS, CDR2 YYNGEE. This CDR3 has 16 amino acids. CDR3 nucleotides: TGTGCCAGCAGCCCACCCTCGGGACTAGGTTCCGACGAGCAGTACTTC. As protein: CASSPPSGLGSDEQYF.

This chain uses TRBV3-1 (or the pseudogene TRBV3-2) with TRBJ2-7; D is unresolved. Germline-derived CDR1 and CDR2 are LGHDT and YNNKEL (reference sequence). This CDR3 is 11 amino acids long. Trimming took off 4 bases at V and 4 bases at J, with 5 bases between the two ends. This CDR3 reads CASSLRYEQYF. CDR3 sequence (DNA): TGTGCCAGCAGCCTTCGTTACGAGCAGTACTTC.

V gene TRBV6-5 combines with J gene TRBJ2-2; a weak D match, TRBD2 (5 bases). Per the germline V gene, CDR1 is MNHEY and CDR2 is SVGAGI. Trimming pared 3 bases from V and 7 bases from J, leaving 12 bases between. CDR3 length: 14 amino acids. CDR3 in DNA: TGTGCCAGCAGTTATTCCCGGGATGGCGGGGAGCTGTTTTTT. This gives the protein CASSYSRDGGELFF.

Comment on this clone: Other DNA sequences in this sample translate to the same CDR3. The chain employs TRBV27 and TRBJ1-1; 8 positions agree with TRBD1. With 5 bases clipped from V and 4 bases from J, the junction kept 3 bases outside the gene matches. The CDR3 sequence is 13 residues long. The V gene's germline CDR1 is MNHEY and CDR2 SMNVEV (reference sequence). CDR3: CASSGQGSTEAFF. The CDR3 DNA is TGTGCCAGCAGTGGACAGGGCTCCACTGAAGCTTTCTTT.

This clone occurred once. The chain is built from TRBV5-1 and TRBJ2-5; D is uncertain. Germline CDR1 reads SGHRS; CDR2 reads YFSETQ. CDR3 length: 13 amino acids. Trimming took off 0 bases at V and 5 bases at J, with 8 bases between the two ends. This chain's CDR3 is CASSLEIMETQYF. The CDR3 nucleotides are TGCGCCAGCAGCTTGGAAATCATGGAGACCCAGTACTTC.

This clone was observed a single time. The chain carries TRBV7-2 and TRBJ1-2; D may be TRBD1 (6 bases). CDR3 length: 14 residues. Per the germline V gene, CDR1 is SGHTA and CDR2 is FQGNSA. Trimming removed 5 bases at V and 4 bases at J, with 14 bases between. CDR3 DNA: TGTGCCAGCAGCGGGGCAGGGGTTAGCTATGGCTACACCTTC. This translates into CASSGAGVSYGYTF.

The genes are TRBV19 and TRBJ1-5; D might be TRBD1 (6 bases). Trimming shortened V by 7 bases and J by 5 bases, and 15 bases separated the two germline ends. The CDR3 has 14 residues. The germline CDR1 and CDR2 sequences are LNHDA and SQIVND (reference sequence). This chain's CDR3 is CASTNPQGHQPQHF. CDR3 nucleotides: TGTGCCAGTACCAATCCCCAGGGGCATCAGCCCCAGCATTTT. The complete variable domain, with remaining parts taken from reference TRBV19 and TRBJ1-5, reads DGGITQSPKYLFRKEGQNVTLSCEQNLNHDAMYWYRQDPGQGLRLIYYSQIVNDFQKGDIAEGYSVSREKKESFPLTVTSAQKNPTAFYLCASTNPQGHQPQHFGDGTRLSIL.

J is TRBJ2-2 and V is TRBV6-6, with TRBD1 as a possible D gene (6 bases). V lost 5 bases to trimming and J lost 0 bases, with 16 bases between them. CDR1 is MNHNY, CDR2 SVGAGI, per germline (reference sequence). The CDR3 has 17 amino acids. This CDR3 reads CASSLLGQSTNTGELFF. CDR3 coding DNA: TGTGCCAGCAGTCTCCTCGGACAGAGTACGAACACCGGGGAGCTGTTTTTT.

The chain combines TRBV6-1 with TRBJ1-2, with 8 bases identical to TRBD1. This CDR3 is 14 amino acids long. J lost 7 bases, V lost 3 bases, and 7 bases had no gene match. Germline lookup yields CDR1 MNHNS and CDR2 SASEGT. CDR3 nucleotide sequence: TGTGCCAGCAGTGAGGTCAGGGGGCATCCTGGCTACACCTTC. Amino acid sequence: CASSEVRGHPGYTF.

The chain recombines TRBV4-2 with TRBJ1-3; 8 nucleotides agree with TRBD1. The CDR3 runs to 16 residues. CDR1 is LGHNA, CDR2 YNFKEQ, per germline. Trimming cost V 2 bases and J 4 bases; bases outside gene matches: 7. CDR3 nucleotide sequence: TGTGCCAGCAGCCAACCTACAGGGGGTTGGGGAAACACCATATATTTT. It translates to CASSQPTGGWGNTIYF.

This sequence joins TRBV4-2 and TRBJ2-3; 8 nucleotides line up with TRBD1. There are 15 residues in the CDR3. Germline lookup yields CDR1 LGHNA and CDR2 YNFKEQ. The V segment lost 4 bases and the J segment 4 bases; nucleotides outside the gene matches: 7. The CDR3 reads CASSLDRGEADTQYF. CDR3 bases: TGTGCCAGCAGCCTTGACAGGGGAGAAGCAGATACGCAGTATTTT.

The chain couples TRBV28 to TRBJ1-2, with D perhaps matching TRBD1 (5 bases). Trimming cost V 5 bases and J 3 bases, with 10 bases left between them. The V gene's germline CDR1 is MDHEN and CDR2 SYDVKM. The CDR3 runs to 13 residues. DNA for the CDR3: TGTGCCAGCAGTGCGACAGCCTACTATGGCTACACCTTC. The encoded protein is CASSATAYYGYTF.

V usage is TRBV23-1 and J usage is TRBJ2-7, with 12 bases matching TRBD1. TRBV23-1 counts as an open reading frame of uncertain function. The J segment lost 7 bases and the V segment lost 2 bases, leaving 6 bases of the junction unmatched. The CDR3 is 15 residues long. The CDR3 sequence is CASSQEGQGAREQYF. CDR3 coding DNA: TGCGCCAGCAGTCAAGAGGGACAGGGGGCCCGGGAGCAGTACTTC.